Here is one T cell receptor (beta chain) with its context. The junction departs from germline at one end; a sequencing error may be responsible. This sample was taken from a study of T cells in Graves' hyperthyroidism and ophthalmopathy. Overall study context: Peripheral blood was taken when the disease was first diagnosed, before any treatment began.

The CDR3 loop spans 13 amino acids. Per germline, CDR1 SGHRS and CDR2 YFSETQ. Fresh peripheral blood, roughly 10 ml, was the source of the PBMCs. RNA transcripts served as the template for amplifying TCR beta CDR3 regions. HTBI primers were employed in a first-round RT-PCR of the TCR CDR3. TCRdb recomputed calls from the multiplex PCR reads with MiXCR, one row per CDR3 protein. The sample contains fewer than 500,000 distinct CDR3 sequences, about 13% of which appear only once. The clonotype originates from a man aged 25-40 years with Graves' hyperthyroidism that later progressed to Graves' ophthalmopathy. The chain joins TRBV5-1 to TRBJ1-5; D is perhaps TRBD1 (6 bases). Source material: blood. In DNA, the CDR3 is TGTGCCAGCAGCGGACAGTATAATCAGCCCCAGCATTTT. Protein sequence: CASSGQYNQPQHF.